The clone carrying this TCR beta chain was seen a handful of times. Its specificity is not known. Sequencing was designed to attain a depth spanning 1 in 200,000 to 1 in 1 million T cells. Repertoires were generated with immunoSEQ multiplex PCR, while TCRdb's copy carries only in-frame clones and drops some. The top ten hold about 32% of the sample, which has about 97,000 clones, approximately 82% seen once. Trimming left V 4 bases short and J 4 bases short, with 19 bases between. The CDR3 covers 16 residues. Germline V gene sequence: CDR1 SGHTA, CDR2 FQGNSA. These data belong to a study of cytotoxic CD8 clonotypes in ibrutinib-treated CLL. Study observations and caveats: Increased clonality at ibrutinib response gave way to a return toward baseline at progression. Stable or contracted on treatment, public clonotypes were also uncommon.

The clonotype originates from a human donor with chronic lymphocytic leukemia. The sequences come from PBMCs, collected after 12 months of ibrutinib treatment. V usage is TRBV7-2 and J usage is TRBJ1-2; D is undetermined. The CDR3 here is CASSSPVPGAGYGYTF. CDR3 bases: TGTGCCAGCAGCTCTCCAGTGCCGGGAGCGGGCTATGGCTACACCTTC.